These 6 T cell receptor beta chains originate from one sample sequenced in a study of blood T cell repertoires in COVID-19. Profiled with immunoSEQ multiplex PCR; TCRdb holds only in-frame clones, not every one. The table records about 210,000 clones, 87% of them present only once. What was sequenced was PBMCs or T cells enriched from blood (not recorded which). All receptors come from a young man with acute COVID-19.

CDR3 DNA: TGCAGTGCTAGTTCGGGAAGGGAAGAGACCCAGTACTTC. Its translation: CSASSGREETQYF. This sequence joins TRBV20-1 and TRBJ2-5; TRBD2 might be the D (5 bases). Germline lookup yields CDR1 DFQATT and CDR2 SNEGSKA (reference sequence). The V end was cut by 3 bases, the J end by 3 bases, with 11 bases between. This CDR3 region has 13 residues.

V is TRBV28 and J is TRBJ1-2; a weak D match, TRBD1 (6 bases). The CDR3 is made up of 14 amino acids. The germline V gene has CDR1 MDHEN and CDR2 SYDVKM. Between the trimmed V and J ends, which lost 2 bases and 7 bases, there was a span of 14 bases. CDR3 nucleotide sequence: TGTGCCAGCAGTTTAGAGGGGGTATCGAGTGGCTACACCTTC. It yields the protein CASSLEGVSSGYTF.

This clone was seen a single time. The J gene is TRBJ1-6, the V gene TRBV28; the match to TRBD1 covers 8 bases. Per the germline V gene, CDR1 is MDHEN and CDR2 is SYDVKM. The CDR3 spans 16 residues. Trimming cost V 6 bases and J 7 bases; bases outside gene matches: 11. CDR3: CASRTPRQGINSPLHF. CDR3 sequence (DNA): TGTGCCAGCAGGACTCCCCGACAGGGGATCAATTCACCCCTCCACTTT.

The chain recombines TRBV18 with TRBJ2-3, with 10 bases that match TRBD2. The CDR3 is made up of 14 amino acids. With V trimmed by 6 bases and J by 8 bases, 8 bases remained unmatched. Per the germline V gene, CDR1 is KGHSH and CDR2 is LQKENI. The CDR3 DNA sequence: TGTGCCAGCTCCCCTAGCGGGAGATGGGGTACGCAGTATTTT. Protein: CASSPSGRWGTQYF.

The rearrangement uses TRBV28 and TRBJ2-4, with 8 bases fitting TRBD2. The V and J ends lost 7 bases and 6 bases, in that order; junction bases with no gene match: 14. The germline gives CDR1 MDHEN, CDR2 SYDVKM. The CDR3 runs 16 residues. The CDR3 DNA reads TGTGCCAGCAAGAGCCCCGGGAGGGGAGGAAGAAACATTCAGTACTTC. It codes for CASKSPGRGGRNIQYF.

The CDR3 loop reads CASSQFQGARGNQPQHF. CDR3 DNA: TGCGCCAGCAGCCAATTCCAGGGGGCGAGGGGCAATCAGCCCCAGCATTTT. The chain uses TRBV4-1 and TRBJ1-5; 8 nucleotides line up with TRBD1. The germline V gene encodes CDR1 MGHRA and CDR2 YSYEKL. Trimming at V came to 2 bases and at J to 2 bases, leaving 8 bases not matched to a gene. This CDR3 comprises 17 residues.